The 12 T cell receptor beta chains listed next were all sequenced from one sample in a study of shared clonotypes between healthy human individuals. Generated by immunoSEQ multiplex PCR, the TCRdb table keeps only in-frame clones and is missing some. The repertoire holds about 2 million clones, with about 95% as singletons. The naive CD8 subset, CD45RO-negative cells positively selected for CCR7, excluded terminally differentiated effector memory CD45RA+ cells. Sequenced sample: naive CD8+ T cells sorted from blood. All receptors derive from a man between 18 and 29 years old in good health.

This clone was observed once. The J gene is TRBJ1-6, the V gene TRBV27; 7 nucleotides match TRBD1. The CDR3 totals 17 residues. V lost 5 bases to trimming and J lost 3 bases; unmatched junction nucleotides: 10. Germline assignment: CDR1 MNHEY and CDR2 SMNVEV (reference sequence). The CDR3, as DNA: TGTGCCAGCAGTCCAATAGGGGGGGACAGCTATAATTCACCCCTCCACTTT. Translated, it gives CASSPIGGDSYNSPLHF.

The gene calls are TRBV7-8 and TRBJ2-7; 9 nucleotides match TRBD1. Germline V CDR1 and CDR2: SGHVS, FQNEAQ. With 2 bases clipped from V and 6 bases from J, the junction kept 8 bases outside the gene matches. The CDR3 covers 15 residues. Here the CDR3 DNA reads TGTGCCAGCAGCTTACCAGGGACAGGGCGAACCGAGCAGTACTTC. Translating it yields CASSLPGTGRTEQYF.

The genes are TRBV25-1 and TRBJ1-1; 7 nucleotides align to TRBD1. The junction had 3 bases not matched to a gene; V was cut back by 2 bases and J by 0 bases. CDR1 is MGHDK, CDR2 SYGVNS, per germline. There are 15 residues in the CDR3. The DNA of the CDR3 is TGTGCCAGCAGTGAAGGGGACAGTCTGAACACTGAAGCTTTCTTT. Protein product: CASSEGDSLNTEAFF.

The V call is TRBV6-1, the J call TRBJ1-2; no clear D. This CDR3 region has 12 residues. The germline CDR1 and CDR2 sequences are MNHNS and SASEGT. V lost 11 bases and J lost 8, with 18 bases in between. The CDR3 loop is CACNDREEGYTF. CDR3 DNA: TGTGCCTGCAACGATCGGGAGGAGGGCTACACCTTC.

The chain is built from TRBV5-1 and TRBJ1-1; D possibly corresponds to TRBD1 (5 bases). CDR1 SGHRS and CDR2 YFSETQ come from the germline V gene. The CDR3 loop spans 15 amino acids. Trimming shortened V by 0 bases and J by 2 bases, and 11 bases separated the two germline ends. The CDR3 DNA is TGCGCCAGCAGCTTGGCCCAGGGAGCTAACACTGAAGCTTTCTTT. It yields the protein CASSLAQGANTEAFF. The entire variable domain, with the rest obtained from reference TRBV5-1 and TRBJ1-1, is as follows: KAGVTQTPRYLIKTRGQQVTLSCSPISGHRSVSWYQQTPGQGLQFLFEYFSETQRNKGNFPGRFSGRQFSNSRSEMNVSTLELGDSALYLCASSLAQGANTEAFFGQGTRLTVV.

The chain has TRBV19 and TRBJ1-1, with TRBD1 identical over 8 bases. CDR1 is LNHDA and CDR2 is SQIVND in the germline V gene (reference sequence). V trimming: 7 bases; J trimming: 1 base; junction bases outside the gene matches: 8. The CDR3 extends over 15 amino acids. For the CDR3, the DNA is TGTGCCAGTACTTGGACAGGGCTGGGGAACACTGAAGCTTTCTTT. Translated, it gives CASTWTGLGNTEAFF.

This chain links TRBV15 with TRBJ2-5; 9 bases agree with TRBD1. J gave up 4 bases and V 8 bases, and 11 bases lay outside the gene matches. Germline CDR1 reads LNHNV; CDR2 reads YYDKDF (reference sequence). This CDR3 has 15 amino acids. The DNA of the CDR3 is TGTGCCACCGGAATGGGTACAGGGGGCTTAGAGACCCAGTACTTC. Its translation is CATGMGTGGLETQYF.

This chain uses TRBV11-2 with TRBJ1-2, with TRBD1 identical over 7 bases. The CDR3 is 15 amino acids. V shed 2 bases, J shed 7 bases, and the junction held 10 bases outside the gene matches. Germline CDR1 is SGHAT and CDR2 is FQNNGV. The CDR3 loop reads CASSLPIGGLSGYTF. The CDR3 DNA follows: TGTGCCAGCAGCTTACCTATAGGGGGCCTGTCTGGCTACACCTTC.

The V call is TRBV7-2, the J call TRBJ1-2; a weak D match, TRBD1 (6 bases). Germline CDR1 SGHTA, CDR2 FQGNSA. The CDR3 extends over 15 amino acids. Trimming took 5 bases from V and 3 from J, leaving 16 bases between them. The CDR3 coding sequence is TGTGCCAGCAGCCGTAAACAGGGACACTACTATGGCTACACCTTC. This encodes CASSRKQGHYYGYTF. Based on the CDR3 plus reference TRBV7-2 and TRBJ1-2, the full variable domain is GAGVSQSPSNKVTEKGKDVELRCDPISGHTALYWYRQSLGQGLEFLIYFQGNSAPDKSGLPSDRFSAERTGGSVSTLTIQRTQQEDSAVYLCASSRKQGHYYGYTFGSGTRLTVV.

The chain combines TRBV28 with TRBJ2-2; D not certain. The V gene's germline CDR1 is MDHEN and CDR2 SYDVKM. The CDR3 extends over 14 amino acids. The germline V and J ends were trimmed by 1 base and 4 bases, with 7 bases remaining between them. The CDR3 sequence is CASSLYRSTGELFF. CDR3 in DNA: TGTGCCAGCAGTTTATATAGATCCACCGGGGAGCTGTTTTTT.

The chain carries TRBV7-9 and TRBJ1-2; maybe TRBD1 (5 bases). The CDR3 is made up of 15 amino acids. V was trimmed by 1 base and J by 4 bases, leaving 13 bases between them. Germline V lookup: CDR1 SEHNR, CDR2 FQNEAQ (reference sequence). The CDR3 DNA sequence: TGTGCCAGCAGCTTAGTGGAAGGGGATCCCTATGGCTACACCTTC. It codes for CASSLVEGDPYGYTF.

CDR3 in amino acids: CASSFNTRENTEAFF. DNA for the CDR3: TGCGCCAGCAGCTTTAACACCCGGGAAAACACTGAAGCTTTCTTT. J is TRBJ1-1 and V is TRBV5-1; D not certain. CDR1 and CDR2 from the germline V gene are SGHRS and YFSETQ. The CDR3 covers 15 residues. Trimming cost V 2 bases and J 2 bases, with 13 bases left between them.